These 21 T cell receptor beta chains came from one sample sequenced in a study of radiation and T cells in renal cell carcinoma. Time point specified: blood 4 weeks post-SBRT, at nephrectomy. Noted treatment: 15 Gy SBRT to primary tumor, nephrectomy 4 weeks later. Produced via immunoSEQ multiplex PCR; TCRdb's table is partial and in-frame only. The table lists roughly 61,000 clones, around 80% of them singletons. Sequencing was performed on blood, taken from a patient whose treatment included radiotherapy and nephrectomy. All receptors derive from a man between 60 and 75 years old with renal cell carcinoma.

The rearrangement links TRBV13 to TRBJ2-7; 11 bases are shared with TRBD2. This CDR3 region has 15 residues. Germline CDR1 reads PRHDT; CDR2 reads FYEKMQ (reference sequence). After removal of 5 bases from V and 0 bases from J, the junction contained 3 bases not matched to a gene. The CDR3 coding sequence is TGTGCCAGCAGCCTCGGACTAGCGGGCTCCTACGAGCAGTACGTC. Its protein product is CASSLGLAGSYEQYV.

V gene TRBV11-3 combines with J gene TRBJ2-7, with unresolved D. The CDR3 has 13 amino acids. Trimming took 3 bases from V and 5 from J, leaving 11 bases between them. CDR1 and CDR2 (germline): SGHNT, YENEEA. The CDR3 coding sequence is TGTGCCAGCAGCTTTTCACGTGGAAACGAGCAGTACGTC. Translated: CASSFSRGNEQYV.

This clone was found once. CDR3 DNA sequence: TGTGCCAGCAGCCCGTTCGGCGGGAGTCTGACAGATACGCAGTATTTT. It yields the protein CASSPFGGSLTDTQYF. This chain uses TRBV5-4 with TRBJ2-3, with 7 bases identical to TRBD2. Germline V gene lookup returns CDR1 SGHNT and CDR2 YYREEE (reference sequence). This CDR3 has 16 residues. The V and J ends lost 4 bases and 3 bases, in that order; junction bases with no gene match: 11.

This clone was observed a handful of times. The J gene is TRBJ2-1, the V gene TRBV9; 10 nucleotides agree with TRBD2. CDR3 length equals 15 residues. V was clipped by 3 bases and J by 3 bases; unmatched bases: 3. Germline V gives CDR1 SGDLS, CDR2 YYNGEE. This CDR3 reads CASSDGLAVYNEQFF. The CDR3, as DNA: TGTGCCAGCAGCGATGGACTAGCGGTCTACAATGAGCAGTTCTTC.

The chain joins TRBV6-6 to TRBJ1-2; maybe TRBD1 (5 bases). Trimming pared 0 bases from V and 4 bases from J, leaving 12 bases between. This CDR3 region has 15 residues. The germline V gene encodes CDR1 MNHNY and CDR2 SVGAGI (reference sequence). CDR3 nucleotide sequence: TGTGCCAGCAGTTACTCTGGGGCAGAAGGCTATGGCTACACCTTC. Protein sequence: CASSYSGAEGYGYTF.

The chain couples TRBV5-6 to TRBJ1-5, with D perhaps TRBD1 (5 bases). The CDR3 covers 16 residues. V lost 4 bases and J lost 3, with 17 bases in between. Looked up from germline, CDR1 is SGHDT and CDR2 is YYEEEE. CDR3: CASSLRGSSFNQPQHF. The CDR3, as DNA: TGTGCCAGCAGCCTTCGGGGGTCTTCGTTCAATCAGCCCCAGCATTTT.

This clone was counted between two and nine times. The chain joins TRBV5-4 to TRBJ1-2; D not resolved. This CDR3 spans 12 amino acids. The germline gives CDR1 SGHNT, CDR2 YYREEE (reference sequence). V lost 0 bases, J lost 11 bases, and 11 bases lay in between. The CDR3 here is CASSLGLGTYTF. CDR3 nucleotides: TGTGCCAGCAGCTTGGGCCTGGGTACTTACACCTTC.

The chain's CDR3 is CASSLGGTAEAFF. CDR3 nucleotides: TGCGCCAGCAGCTTGGGAGGGACAGCTGAAGCTTTCTTT. The J gene is TRBJ1-1, the V gene TRBV5-1, with 7 positions matching TRBD1. This CDR3 is 13 amino acids long. Losses at the gene ends were 0 bases for V and 6 bases for J; bases not matched to a gene: 2. The germline CDR1 and CDR2 sequences are SGHRS and YFSETQ. The full variable domain, its missing parts supplied by reference TRBV5-1 and TRBJ1-1, is KAGVTQTPRYLIKTRGQQVTLSCSPISGHRSVSWYQQTPGQGLQFLFEYFSETQRNKGNFPGRFSGRQFSNSRSEMNVSTLELGDSALYLCASSLGGTAEAFFGQGTRLTVV.

By proportion, this clone is large (0.1 to 1%). The CDR3 coding sequence is TGTGCCACCAGCAGAGAAGTGCCAGGGCCCTACAATGAGCAGTTCTTC. This sequence encodes CATSREVPGPYNEQFF. The V and J genes are TRBV15 and TRBJ2-1; D perhaps matches TRBD1 (5 bases). Germline loops: CDR1 LNHNV, CDR2 YYDKDF (reference sequence). This CDR3 spans 16 amino acids. V lost 0 bases to trimming and J lost 2 bases, with 11 bases between them.

This clone was counted many times. The V and J genes are TRBV5-1 and TRBJ2-5; no clear D gene. Germline V gene lookup returns CDR1 SGHRS and CDR2 YFSETQ. Trimming shortened V by 0 bases and J by 5 bases, and 8 bases separated the two germline ends. This CDR3 is 13 amino acids long. This chain's CDR3 is CASSLEDWETQYF. For the CDR3, the DNA is TGCGCCAGCAGCTTGGAGGATTGGGAGACCCAGTACTTC.

V gene TRBV18 combines with J gene TRBJ1-2, with 7 positions matching TRBD1. J gave up 4 bases and V 0 bases, and 2 bases lay outside the gene matches. The CDR3 is 14 amino acids. CDR1 and CDR2 (germline): KGHSH, LQKENI. The CDR3 DNA reads as TGTGCCAGCTCACCACCGACAGGGATCTATGGCTACACCTTC. Its protein is CASSPPTGIYGYTF.

This clone was observed a single time. This chain links TRBV19 with TRBJ1-5; weak D call: TRBD1 (5 bases). The CDR3 loop spans 15 amino acids. V was trimmed by 4 bases and J by 6 bases, leaving 16 bases between them. The germline CDR1 and CDR2 sequences are LNHDA and SQIVND (reference sequence). The DNA of the CDR3 is TGTGCCAGTAGTACCTCGGATGGGGGGGTTCAGCCCCAGCATTTT. Amino acids: CASSTSDGGVQPQHF.

Here the CDR3 DNA reads TGTGCCAGCAGCCCGACGGTGGTTAGGGACTATGGCTACACCTTC. This encodes CASSPTVVRDYGYTF. V is TRBV11-2 and J is TRBJ1-2; D ambiguous. The ends were cut back, 5 bases at V and 3 bases at J, with 16 bases in the middle. This CDR3 is 15 amino acids long. Germline CDR1 and CDR2: SGHAT and FQNNGV.

The chain couples TRBV7-3 to TRBJ1-1, with 7 bases matching TRBD1. CDR1 is SGHTA, CDR2 FQGTGA, per germline. The CDR3 loop spans 14 amino acids. After removal of 1 base from V and 5 bases from J, the junction contained 4 bases not matched to a gene. The CDR3 DNA reads as TGTGCCAGCAGCTTAAACAGGGGAGGGACTGAAGCTTTCTTT. Amino acid sequence: CASSLNRGGTEAFF. Supplemented by reference TRBV7-3 and TRBJ1-1, the full variable domain reads GAGVSQTPSNKVTEKGKYVELRCDPISGHTALYWYRQSLGQGPEFLIYFQGTGAADDSGLPNDRFFAVRPEGSVSTLKIQRTERGDSAVYLCASSLNRGGTEAFFGQGTRLTVV.

The V call is TRBV2, the J call TRBJ1-2; 7 bases are a match to TRBD1. J lost 8 bases, V lost 8 bases, and 8 bases had no gene match. The CDR3 is made up of 12 amino acids. Germline V gene sequence: CDR1 SNHLY, CDR2 FYNNEI. This CDR3 reads CASGGQQLGYTF. Here the CDR3 DNA reads TGTGCCAGCGGGGGACAGCAATTGGGCTACACCTTC. Full variable domain (outside the CDR3, taken from reference TRBV2 and TRBJ1-2): EPEVTQTPSHQVTQMGQEVILRCVPISNHLYFYWYRQILGQKVEFLVSFYNNEISEKSEIFDDQFSVERPDGSNFTLKIRSTKLEDSAMYFCASGGQQLGYTFGSGTRLTVV.

The chain links TRBV6-6 to TRBJ2-1; D might be TRBD2 (6 bases). The CDR3 is made up of 14 amino acids. The germline V gene encodes CDR1 MNHNY and CDR2 SVGAGI (reference sequence). Trimming removed 7 bases at V and 6 bases at J, with 16 bases between. CDR3 sequence reads: CASTPTGEANEQFF. The CDR3, as DNA: TGTGCCAGCACCCCTACGGGGGAGGCCAATGAGCAGTTCTTC.

The chain couples TRBV14 to TRBJ1-6; 7 positions agree with TRBD1. Germline V gene data show CDR1 as SGHDN and CDR2 as FVKESK. CDR3 length: 13 amino acids. J gave up 6 bases and V 4 bases, and 0 bases lay outside the gene matches. The CDR3 sequence: CASSRDSNSPLHF. Written as DNA, the CDR3 is TGTGCCAGCAGCCGGGACAGTAATTCACCCCTCCACTTT. The whole variable domain, filled in from reference TRBV14 and TRBJ1-6, reads EAGVTQFPSHSVIEKGQTVTLRCDPISGHDNLYWYRRVMGKEIKFLLHFVKESKQDESGMPNNRFLAERTGGTYSTLKVQPAELEDSGVYFCASSRDSNSPLHFGNGTRLTVT.

V and J are TRBV10-1 and TRBJ2-5; D perhaps matches TRBD2 (6 bases). The CDR3 totals 13 residues. V was trimmed by 9 bases and J by 1 base, leaving 12 bases between them. Germline V gene data show CDR1 as WNHNN and CDR2 as SYGVQD (reference sequence). In nucleotides, the CDR3 is TGCGCCAGTGGTGGGGGGACCCAAGAGACCCAGTACTTC. As protein: CASGGGTQETQYF.

The rearrangement links TRBV7-9 to TRBJ2-5; no definite D call. Trimming pared 2 bases from V and 5 bases from J, leaving 12 bases between. The CDR3 runs to 14 residues. Germline loops: CDR1 SEHNR, CDR2 FQNEAQ (reference sequence). The CDR3, as DNA: TGTGCCAGCAGCTTATCGCAAGGCCTGGAGACCCAGTACTTC. This codes for CASSLSQGLETQYF. The full variable domain, rest sourced from reference TRBV7-9 and TRBJ2-5, is DTGVSQNPRHKITKRGQNVTFRCDPISEHNRLYWYRQTLGQGPEFLTYFQNEAQLEKSRLLSDRFSAERPKGSFSTLEIQRTEQGDSAMYLCASSLSQGLETQYFGPGTRLLVL.

This chain uses TRBV7-8 with TRBJ1-1; TRBD1 might be the D (6 bases). Germline CDR1 SGHVS, CDR2 FQNEAQ. The CDR3 has 15 residues. V was shortened by 1 base and J by 5 bases, with 14 bases between the two germline ends. This chain's CDR3 is CASSLESRGVTEAFF. The CDR3 DNA reads TGTGCCAGCAGCTTAGAGAGCAGGGGTGTGACTGAAGCTTTCTTT.

This clone has just one count. This sequence joins TRBV10-3 and TRBJ2-3; no definite D call. Trimming left V 11 bases short and J 4 bases short, with 22 bases between. The germline gives CDR1 ENHRY, CDR2 SYGVKD. CDR3 length equals 15 residues. The CDR3 spells CASEIERSSADTQYF. The CDR3 region has the DNA TGTGCCTCCGAGATTGAGCGTTCTTCCGCAGATACGCAGTATTTT.